This record looks at one T cell receptor (beta chain) sequence and its context. Its cognate antigen is unknown. The length of the CDR3 is 17 residues. V was trimmed by 4 bases and J by 4 bases, leaving 18 bases between them. Germline values: CDR1 SGHTS, CDR2 YDEGEE. This sample is drawn from a study of T cell responses to AZD1222 COVID-19 vaccine. General study findings and limits: Vaccine-associated CD4 TCRs ranged over spike, dominating at 160-218 and 743-854. Among the donors, most were white British and more were female, and clonal diversity was possibly underestimated.

Sequenced by immunoSEQ multiplex PCR; TCRdb stores in-frame clones only, minus some. The sample consists of 130,000 to 150,000 clones, roughly 88% of them appearing once. This sample comprised peripheral blood, obtained on day 0 of AZD1222 vaccination. This TCR derives from an adult in good health. This chain joins TRBV5-8 and TRBJ1-6; possible D gene TRBD1, 6 bases. CDR3 DNA: TGTGCCAGCAGCCTCAGATGGACAGTTACATATAATTCACCCCTCCACTTT. Its protein is CASSLRWTVTYNSPLHF.